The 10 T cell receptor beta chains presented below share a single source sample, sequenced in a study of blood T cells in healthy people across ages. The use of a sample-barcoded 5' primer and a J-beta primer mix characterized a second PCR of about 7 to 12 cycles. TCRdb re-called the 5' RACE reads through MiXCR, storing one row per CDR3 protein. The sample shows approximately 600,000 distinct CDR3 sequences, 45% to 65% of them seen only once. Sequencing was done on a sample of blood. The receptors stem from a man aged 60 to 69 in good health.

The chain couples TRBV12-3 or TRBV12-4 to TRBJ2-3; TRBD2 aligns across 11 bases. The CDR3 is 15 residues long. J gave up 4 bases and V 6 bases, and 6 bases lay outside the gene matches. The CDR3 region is CASRGLTSGADTQYF. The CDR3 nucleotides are TGTGCCAGCAGGGGATTGACTAGCGGGGCAGATACGCAGTATTTT.

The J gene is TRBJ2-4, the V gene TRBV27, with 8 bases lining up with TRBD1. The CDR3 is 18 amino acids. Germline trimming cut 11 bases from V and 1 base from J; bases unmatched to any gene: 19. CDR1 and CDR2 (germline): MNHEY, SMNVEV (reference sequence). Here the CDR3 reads CARNYRGTPEPAKNIQYF. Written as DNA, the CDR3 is TGTGCCCGCAACTACAGGGGGACCCCCGAACCGGCCAAAAACATTCAGTACTTC.

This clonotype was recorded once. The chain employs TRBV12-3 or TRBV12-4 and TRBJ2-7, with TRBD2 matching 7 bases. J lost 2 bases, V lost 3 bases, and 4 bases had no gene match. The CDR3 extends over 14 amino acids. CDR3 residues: CASSFSREAYEQYF. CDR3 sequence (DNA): TGTGCCAGCAGTTTTTCCCGGGAGGCCTACGAGCAGTACTTC.

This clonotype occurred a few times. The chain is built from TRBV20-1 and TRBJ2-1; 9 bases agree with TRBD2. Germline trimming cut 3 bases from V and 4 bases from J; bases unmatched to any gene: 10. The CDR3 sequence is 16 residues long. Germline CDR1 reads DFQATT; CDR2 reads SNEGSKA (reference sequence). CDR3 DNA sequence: TGCAGTGCTAGGGGGGATTCCAGCGGGGGGTACAATGAGCAGTTCTTC. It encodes CSARGDSSGGYNEQFF.

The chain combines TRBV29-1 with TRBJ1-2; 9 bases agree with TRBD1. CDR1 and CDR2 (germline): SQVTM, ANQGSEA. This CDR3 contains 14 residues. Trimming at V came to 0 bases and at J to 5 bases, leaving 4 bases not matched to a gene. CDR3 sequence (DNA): TGCAGCGTTGAAGAGTGGGACAGGGTTTATGGCTACACCTTC. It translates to CSVEEWDRVYGYTF. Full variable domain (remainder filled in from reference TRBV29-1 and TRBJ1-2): SAVISQKPSRDICQRGTSLTIQCQVDSQVTMMFWYRQQPGQSLTLIATANQGSEATYESGFVIDKFPISRPNLTFSTLTVSNMSPEDSSIYLCSVEEWDRVYGYTFGSGTRLTVV.

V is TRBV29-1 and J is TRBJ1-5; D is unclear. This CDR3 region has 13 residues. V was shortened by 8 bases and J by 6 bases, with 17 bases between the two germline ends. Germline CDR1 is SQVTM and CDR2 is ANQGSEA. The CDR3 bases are TGCAGCACCTCAAGTGGAGAGCTTCAGCCCCAGCATTTT. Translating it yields CSTSSGELQPQHF.

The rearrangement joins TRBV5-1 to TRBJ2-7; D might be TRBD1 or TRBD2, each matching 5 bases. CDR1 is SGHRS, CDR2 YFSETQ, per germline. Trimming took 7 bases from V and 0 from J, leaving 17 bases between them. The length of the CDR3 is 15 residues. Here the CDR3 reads CASGQGPSSSYEQYF. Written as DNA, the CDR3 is TGCGCCAGCGGCCAGGGACCGTCGAGCTCCTACGAGCAGTACTTC. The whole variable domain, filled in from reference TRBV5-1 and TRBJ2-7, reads KAGVTQTPRYLIKTRGQQVTLSCSPISGHRSVSWYQQTPGQGLQFLFEYFSETQRNKGNFPGRFSGRQFSNSRSEMNVSTLELGDSALYLCASGQGPSSSYEQYFGPGTRLTVT.

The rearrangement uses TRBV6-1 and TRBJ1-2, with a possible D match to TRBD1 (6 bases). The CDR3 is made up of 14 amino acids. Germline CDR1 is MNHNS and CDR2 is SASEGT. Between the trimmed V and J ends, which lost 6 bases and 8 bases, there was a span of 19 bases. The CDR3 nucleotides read TGTGCCAGCAGAGAAAAACAGGGAATAGAAGGCTACACCTTC. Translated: CASREKQGIEGYTF.

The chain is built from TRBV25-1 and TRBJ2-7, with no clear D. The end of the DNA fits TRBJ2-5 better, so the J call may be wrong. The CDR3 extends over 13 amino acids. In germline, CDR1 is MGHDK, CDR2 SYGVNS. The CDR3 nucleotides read TGTGCCAGCAGTGAAAGTCGCTTGAAGACCCAGTACTTC. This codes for CASSESRLKTQYF.

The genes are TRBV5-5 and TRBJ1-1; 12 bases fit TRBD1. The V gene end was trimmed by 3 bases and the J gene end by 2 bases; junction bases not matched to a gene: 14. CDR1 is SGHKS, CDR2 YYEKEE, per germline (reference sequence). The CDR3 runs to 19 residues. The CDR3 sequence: CASSWGQGASRVSNTEAFF. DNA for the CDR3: TGTGCCAGCAGCTGGGGACAGGGGGCATCGAGGGTTAGTAACACTGAAGCTTTCTTT.